This T cell receptor (beta chain) was identified during a study of shared clonotypes between healthy human individuals. The wider study: Per donor, three plates held CD4 naive cells, three held CD4 memory, two held CD8 naive and one held CD8 memory.

Study-wide results and caveats: Despite large depth, rarefaction showed incomplete sorted-subset sequencing. Tissues were not sampled, only blood, and their repertoires likely differ.

V trimming: 4 bases; J trimming: 5 bases; junction bases outside the gene matches: 8. This CDR3 is 16 amino acids long. CDR1 and CDR2 from the germline V gene are SGHNT and YYREEE (reference sequence). Comments on this clone: What it binds is not known.

Repertoires were generated with immunoSEQ multiplex PCR, while TCRdb's copy carries only in-frame clones and drops some. Among 550,000 to 750,000 clones listed, around 95% were seen once. Naive CD8 cells lacked CD45RO, underwent positive selection for CCR7 and left out terminally differentiated effector memory CD45RA+ cells. The TCR originated in a woman younger than 45 in good health. This chain joins TRBV5-4 and TRBJ2-3, with 12 bases matching TRBD1. Specimen: naive CD8+ T cells sorted from blood. DNA for the CDR3: TGTGCCAGCAGCGTACCGGGACAGGGGGCGAGAGATACGCAGTATTTT. Residues: CASSVPGQGARDTQYF.